This T cell receptor beta chain was identified during a study of beta chain features in type 1 diabetes. Across the whole study: Analysis included more than 90 million sorted cells drawn from all samples.

Germline V CDR1 and CDR2: MGHRA, YSYEKL. V lost 4 bases and J lost 1; bases outside the gene matches: 6. This CDR3 is built from 15 residues. Expressed TCRB transcripts got sequenced, as all isolated RNA was reverse transcribed. Average reads for naive, central memory and regulatory T cell samples were about 3.6 million. Assay used: immunoSEQ multiplex PCR; TCRdb lists only in-frame clones, some missing. Of almost 350,000 clones detected, 9.3% appear once; the ten largest clones hold 1%. As concerns this clone: Its antigen is currently unknown.

Study conclusions and caveats: Patients with Type 1 diabetes showed moderately but significantly shorter TCRB CDR3s in all four CD4+ subsets. It was possible that PCR favored shorter templates, equally so in patients and controls.

This chain links TRBV4-1 with TRBJ1-1; 7 bases line up with TRBD1. The receptor comes from a man aged 25 to 45 with type 1 diabetes. Material for sequencing was central memory CD4+ T cells from blood. The CDR3 loop reads CASSLGQPGNTEAFF. DNA for the CDR3: TGCGCCAGCAGCCTGGGACAGCCGGGGAACACTGAAGCTTTCTTT.